Here is one TCR beta chain with its context. This sample stems from a study of blood T cell repertoires in COVID-19. Study background: Researchers got acute and convalescent COVID-19 samples from the United States, Italy and Spain. The cDNA or gDNA used as material had been derived from T cells, B-cell-depleted T cells, or PBMCs.

How the authors handled the data: Reference gene primer amplification in the assay estimated nucleated cell counts. Using immunoSEQ multiplex PCR, the repertoire was profiled, and TCRdb retains in-frame clones only, with some absent. From that table come the V and J calls and clone size; the DNA was used to work out D and trimming. The sample has about 20,000 clones; over 75% are singletons. CDR3 length: 13 amino acids. J gave up 3 bases and V 6 bases, and 4 bases lay outside the gene matches. The receptor's source is a man aged 50 or older with active COVID-19. Sequencing was done on a sample of peripheral blood. The rearrangement links TRBV12-3 or TRBV12-4 to TRBJ1-2; 7 bases agree with TRBD1. Here the CDR3 DNA reads TGTGCCAGCAGCCGGGGACAGTACTATGGCTACACCTTC. Its translation: CASSRGQYYGYTF.